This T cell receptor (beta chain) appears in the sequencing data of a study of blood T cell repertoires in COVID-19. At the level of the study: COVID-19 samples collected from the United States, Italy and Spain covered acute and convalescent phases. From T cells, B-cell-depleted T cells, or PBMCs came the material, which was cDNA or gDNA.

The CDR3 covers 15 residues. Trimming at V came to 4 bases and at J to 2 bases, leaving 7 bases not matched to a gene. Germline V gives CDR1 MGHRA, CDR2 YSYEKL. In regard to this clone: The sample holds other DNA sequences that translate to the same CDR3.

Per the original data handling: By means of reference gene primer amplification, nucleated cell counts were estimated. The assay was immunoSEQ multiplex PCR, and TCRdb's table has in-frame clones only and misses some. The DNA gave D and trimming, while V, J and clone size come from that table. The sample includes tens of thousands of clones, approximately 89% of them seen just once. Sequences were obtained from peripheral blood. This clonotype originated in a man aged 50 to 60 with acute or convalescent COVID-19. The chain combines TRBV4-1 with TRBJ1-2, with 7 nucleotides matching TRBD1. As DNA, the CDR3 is TGCGCCAGCAGCCCTGAGACAGGGACCAACTATGGCTACACCTTC. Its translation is CASSPETGTNYGYTF.